These 26 T cell receptor beta chains originate from one sample sequenced in a study of OX40 agonist ivuxolimab in advanced cancers. The library came from the immunoSEQ multiplex PCR assay. TCRdb obtained this table from immuneACCESS and retained in-frame rearrangements with V and J assigned. These tables miss some clones; where compared with another copy, unresolved V genes account for less than half of the shortfall, and the remainder is unexplained. A total of under 150,000 clones appear in this sample, about nine tenths of them only once. The ten top clones hold approximately 1% of the sample. Material: CD4+ or CD8+ T cells sorted from blood, obtained in a trial of the OX40 agonist ivuxolimab. These receptors were obtained from an adult with an advanced solid tumor such as melanoma, head and neck, liver or kidney cancer.

The rearrangement links TRBV5-1 to TRBJ2-5; 8 nucleotides line up with TRBD2. The V segment lost 2 bases and the J segment 1 base; nucleotides outside the gene matches: 4. Germline V gene lookup returns CDR1 SGHRS and CDR2 YFSETQ. The CDR3 length is 15 residues. The CDR3 bases are TGCGCCAGCAGCTTATTAGCGGGGTTCCAAGAGACCCAGTACTTC. It yields the protein CASSLLAGFQETQYF. The full variable domain, rest sourced from reference TRBV5-1 and TRBJ2-5, is KAGVTQTPRYLIKTRGQQVTLSCSPISGHRSVSWYQQTPGQGLQFLFEYFSETQRNKGNFPGRFSGRQFSNSRSEMNVSTLELGDSALYLCASSLLAGFQETQYFGPGTRLLVL.

A single count supports this clone. The J gene is TRBJ1-3, the V gene TRBV5-5; D is undetermined. The CDR3 runs to 15 residues. The V and J ends lost 4 bases and 0 bases respectively, with 11 bases between them. Germline V gene data show CDR1 as SGHKS and CDR2 as YYEKEE (reference sequence). CDR3 sequence: CASSRERASGNTIYF. The DNA for the CDR3 is TGTGCCAGCAGCAGAGAACGGGCCTCTGGAAACACCATATATTTT.

The V gene is TRBV6-1, the J gene TRBJ1-5; TRBD1 might be the D (5 bases). With 1 base removed from V and 7 bases from J, the gap between germline ends came to 20 bases. The V gene's germline CDR1 is MNHNS and CDR2 SASEGT. The CDR3 consists of 17 residues. The CDR3 region has the DNA TGTGCCAGCAGTGAAGGTCGTAGCAGGGAGTTTTGGCAGCCCCAGCATTTT. Protein: CASSEGRSREFWQPQHF.

The chain carries TRBV27 and TRBJ2-1; D possibly corresponds to TRBD2 (5 bases). V lost 3 bases and J lost 5, with 8 bases in between. Germline V lookup: CDR1 MNHEY, CDR2 SMNVEV (reference sequence). This CDR3 comprises 13 residues. The CDR3 DNA sequence: TGTGCCAGCAGTTTTGAGGGCCACAATGAGCAGTTCTTC. This sequence encodes CASSFEGHNEQFF.

The chain has TRBV5-4 and TRBJ1-3; possible D gene TRBD1, 5 bases. CDR3 length equals 17 residues. V shed 4 bases and J shed 1 base, with 18 bases lying between them. Germline V lookup: CDR1 SGHNT, CDR2 YYREEE (reference sequence). CDR3 sequence: CASSPNPGTSSGNTIYF. CDR3 in DNA: TGTGCCAGCAGCCCTAATCCCGGGACCAGTTCTGGAAACACCATATATTTT.

This chain connects TRBV5-5 to TRBJ1-3; 12 bases are a match to TRBD1. With 7 bases clipped from V and 1 base from J, the junction kept 12 bases outside the gene matches. The CDR3 runs to 18 residues. Germline CDR1 SGHKS, CDR2 YYEKEE (reference sequence). CDR3 sequence: CASRSLWGQGASGNTIYF. CDR3 DNA: TGTGCCAGCCGATCGTTGTGGGGACAGGGGGCTTCTGGAAACACCATATATTTT.

V usage is TRBV11-2 and J usage is TRBJ1-2; D perhaps matches TRBD1 (5 bases). The CDR3 has 12 residues. The V and J ends lost 0 bases and 12 bases respectively, with 11 bases between them. CDR1 and CDR2 (germline): SGHAT, FQNNGV. The CDR3 nucleotides read TGTGCCAGCAGCTTAGATCAGGGTGTGAACACCTTC. Protein: CASSLDQGVNTF. Complete variable domain (other parts from reference TRBV11-2 and TRBJ1-2): EAGVAQSPRYKIIEKRQSVAFWCNPISGHATLYWYQQILGQGPKLLIQFQNNGVVDDSQLPKDRFSAERLKGVDSTLKIQPAKLEDSAVYLCASSLDQGVNTFGSGTRLTVV.

V gene TRBV4-3 combines with J gene TRBJ2-3, with 7 bases lining up with TRBD2. Germline trimming cut 6 bases from V and 4 bases from J; bases unmatched to any gene: 13. CDR1 is LGHNA and CDR2 is YSLEER in the germline V gene. This CDR3 region has 16 residues. The DNA of the CDR3 is TGCGCCAGCAGTCATCAAGGGAGGGTCGGGGCAGATACGCAGTATTTT. Translation: CASSHQGRVGADTQYF.

This sequence joins TRBV7-9 and TRBJ2-2; 7 bases map to TRBD2. Germline-derived CDR1 and CDR2 are SEHNR and FQNEAQ (reference sequence). The CDR3 contains 14 residues. V trimming: 2 bases; J trimming: 5 bases; junction bases outside the gene matches: 2. CDR3 amino acids: CASSLQLATGELFF. In DNA form, the CDR3 reads TGTGCCAGCAGCTTACAACTAGCGACCGGGGAGCTGTTTTTT.

This clone was seen more than once but under ten times. The gene calls are TRBV4-1 and TRBJ2-1, with D possibly being TRBD2 (5 bases). CDR1 MGHRA and CDR2 YSYEKL come from the germline V gene. The CDR3 is made up of 17 amino acids. The ends were cut back, 6 bases at V and 4 bases at J, with 22 bases in the middle. DNA of the CDR3: TGCGCCAGCAGTCGCATCGTCGGGTGGGGAGAATACAATGAGCAGTTCTTC. It translates to CASSRIVGWGEYNEQFF.

This clone was picked up one time. The rearrangement links TRBV7-2 to TRBJ2-2; D ambiguous. V gave up 2 bases and J gave up 1 base, with 11 bases separating them. The CDR3 totals 16 residues. CDR1 and CDR2 (germline): SGHTA, FQGNSA. Here the CDR3 reads CASSLSRIRNTGELFF. The DNA of the CDR3 is TGTGCCAGCAGCTTAAGCAGGATTAGGAACACCGGGGAGCTGTTTTTT.

This chain's CDR3 is CASSEGGVTQPQHF. Written as DNA, the CDR3 is TGCGCCAGCAGTGAGGGGGGGGTAACTCAGCCCCAGCATTTT. The chain carries TRBV10-1 and TRBJ1-5, with D maybe TRBD1 (5 bases). Germline loops: CDR1 WNHNN, CDR2 SYGVQD (reference sequence). The V gene lost 2 bases and the J gene lost 6 bases, with 11 bases spanning the gap. The CDR3 spans 14 residues.

The V and J genes are TRBV7-9 and TRBJ2-3; no reliable D call. CDR3 size: 14 residues. V lost 3 bases and J 5 bases, leaving 12 bases between the germline ends. Germline V gene data show CDR1 as SEHNR and CDR2 as FQNEAQ (reference sequence). The CDR3, as DNA: TGTGCCAGCAGCTTGTCACAGTCCTTAGATACGCAGTATTTT. Residues: CASSLSQSLDTQYF. The full variable domain, rest sourced from reference TRBV7-9 and TRBJ2-3, is DTGVSQNPRHKITKRGQNVTFRCDPISEHNRLYWYRQTLGQGPEFLTYFQNEAQLEKSRLLSDRFSAERPKGSFSTLEIQRTEQGDSAMYLCASSLSQSLDTQYFGPGTRLTVL.

V and J are TRBV7-2 and TRBJ1-2; D ambiguous. Trimming took 1 base from V and 8 from J, leaving 11 bases between them. The germline gives CDR1 SGHTA, CDR2 FQGNSA. The CDR3 length is 13 residues. The CDR3 sequence: CASSLGSAGGYTF. The CDR3 DNA is TGTGCCAGCAGCTTAGGGTCCGCGGGGGGCTACACCTTC.

In its sample, this clone was seen a few times. The V gene is TRBV28, the J gene TRBJ1-5; maybe TRBD1 (5 bases). The germline V gene encodes CDR1 MDHEN and CDR2 SYDVKM. CDR3 length: 14 residues. V shed 7 bases and J shed 1 base, with 11 bases lying between them. The CDR3 loop reads CASNQGMSNQPQHF. The CDR3 nucleotides read TGTGCCAGCAATCAGGGTATGAGCAATCAGCCCCAGCATTTT.

This chain links TRBV9 with TRBJ2-3; D is uncertain. Germline-derived CDR1 and CDR2 are SGDLS and YYNGEE. Between the trimmed V and J ends, which lost 0 bases and 0 bases, there was a span of 14 bases. The CDR3 covers 17 residues. The CDR3 nucleotides are TGTGCCAGCAGCGTAGCTTCGACGGCCTCTAGCACAGATACGCAGTATTTT. Its translation is CASSVASTASSTDTQYF.

This clone appeared a few times. The CDR3 loop is CASSEGVPLSGNTIYF. Here the CDR3 DNA reads TGTGCCAGCAGTGAAGGGGTTCCACTTTCTGGAAACACCATATATTTT. V and J are TRBV6-1 and TRBJ1-3; D remains ambiguous. CDR1 is MNHNS and CDR2 is SASEGT in the germline V gene. The CDR3 sequence is 16 residues long. Between the trimmed V and J ends, which lost 1 base and 1 base, there was a span of 11 bases.

The V call is TRBV4-1, the J call TRBJ2-3, with 9 bases lining up with TRBD1. V gave up 5 bases and J gave up 0 bases; unmatched junction bases: 3. The length of the CDR3 is 15 residues. The germline V gene encodes CDR1 MGHRA and CDR2 YSYEKL. The chain's CDR3 is CASSYGTGSTDTQYF. Written as DNA, the CDR3 is TGCGCCAGCAGCTACGGGACAGGGAGCACAGATACGCAGTATTTT.

This rearrangement joins TRBV27 to TRBJ2-3; the match to TRBD2 covers 9 bases. This CDR3 comprises 15 residues. Losses at the gene ends were 7 bases for V and 3 bases for J; bases not matched to a gene: 8. Germline V gene lookup returns CDR1 MNHEY and CDR2 SMNVEV (reference sequence). Here the CDR3 DNA reads TGTGCCAGCACCTTAGCGGGAGATTGGACAGATACGCAGTATTTT. This translates into CASTLAGDWTDTQYF.

V usage is TRBV4-2 and J usage is TRBJ2-7; 11 bases align to TRBD2. The V gene's germline CDR1 is LGHNA and CDR2 YNFKEQ. This CDR3 region has 15 residues. The V gene end was trimmed by 0 bases and the J gene end by 4 bases; junction bases not matched to a gene: 2. The CDR3 DNA reads TGTGCCAGCAGCCAAGAGGTAGCGGGAGGGTACGAGCAGTACTTC. Encoded protein: CASSQEVAGGYEQYF.

This chain uses TRBV20-1 with TRBJ1-3; D remains unclear. The CDR3 covers 11 residues. From germline, CDR1 is DFQATT and CDR2 SNEGSKA (reference sequence). Trimming took 3 bases from V and 4 from J, leaving 4 bases between them. This chain's CDR3 is CSASSGNTIYF. Written as DNA, the CDR3 is TGCAGTGCTAGTTCCGGAAACACCATATATTTT.

This rearrangement joins TRBV27 to TRBJ2-1; 10 bases are shared with TRBD2. This CDR3 comprises 20 residues. The germline CDR1 and CDR2 sequences are MNHEY and SMNVEV (reference sequence). V lost 3 bases and J lost 5; bases outside the gene matches: 19. In DNA, the CDR3 is TGTGCCAGCAGTTTTACACCCCCTCCTCGACTAGCGGGCTTGGACAATGAGCAGTTCTTC. Translating it yields CASSFTPPPRLAGLDNEQFF.

This clone was seen once. The chain is built from TRBV4-1 and TRBJ2-1; 7 bases are a match to TRBD1. V shed 0 bases, J shed 8 bases, and the junction held 10 bases outside the gene matches. Germline V gives CDR1 MGHRA, CDR2 YSYEKL. The CDR3 sequence is 16 residues long. CDR3 coding DNA: TGCGCCAGCAGCCAAGAGGCGGCAGGGGGTTACCATGAGCAGTTCTTC. This encodes CASSQEAAGGYHEQFF.

The V call is TRBV27, the J call TRBJ1-5, with a possible D match to TRBD1 (6 bases). Germline CDR1 and CDR2: MNHEY and SMNVEV (reference sequence). The CDR3 covers 18 residues. V was clipped by 2 bases and J by 4 bases, with 21 bases between them. The CDR3 here is CASSLRGPGGGENQPQHF. DNA of the CDR3: TGTGCCAGCAGTTTAAGGGGCCCGGGGGGGGGCGAGAATCAGCCCCAGCATTTT.

A single count supports this clone. This chain uses TRBV7-2 with TRBJ2-2; no clear D. Trimming shortened V by 4 bases and J by 1 base, and 4 bases separated the two germline ends. Per germline, CDR1 SGHTA and CDR2 FQGNSA. This CDR3 is 13 amino acids long. The CDR3 DNA follows: TGTGCCAGCAGCTCCCTGAACACCGGGGAGCTGTTTTTT. It yields the protein CASSSLNTGELFF.

The rearrangement joins TRBV19 to TRBJ2-1, with TRBD2 matching 11 bases. The CDR3 sequence is 16 residues long. Per germline, CDR1 LNHDA and CDR2 SQIVND (reference sequence). With 3 bases clipped from V and 9 bases from J, the junction kept 10 bases outside the gene matches. DNA for the CDR3: TGTGCCAGTAGTATGACTAGCGGGATGCTAGGCGGTGAGCAGTTCTTC. Its translation is CASSMTSGMLGGEQFF.